The source of this T cell receptor beta chain is a study of T cell changes during pregnancy in multiple sclerosis. Germline lookup yields CDR1 SEHNR and CDR2 FQNEAQ (reference sequence). The junction had 3 bases not matched to a gene; V was cut back by 5 bases and J by 6 bases. The CDR3 length is 12 residues. The assay was immunoSEQ multiplex PCR, and TCRdb's table has in-frame clones only and misses some. The repertoire holds approximately 30,000 clones, with more than 70% as singletons. The rearrangement links TRBV7-9 to TRBJ1-2; 7 nucleotides line up with TRBD1. The clonotype comes from a female donor with multiple sclerosis, enrolled in a pregnancy study. The sequencing used CD8+ T cells from peripheral blood mononuclear cells, collected in the second trimester of pregnancy. CDR3 bases: TGTGCCAGCAGCGGGACAGTGAATGGCTACACCTTC. Translated: CASSGTVNGYTF.